One and the same sample provided the 25 T cell receptor beta chains below, sequenced in a study of post-analysis software for immune sequencing data. What these receptors recognize is not known. Study-level findings and limits: Compared with controls, patients had more of roughly five TRBV segments, including TRBV5-6, TRBV5-1 and TRBV20-1.

The library was made from cDNA and included unique molecular identifiers. TCRdb called the PCR reads again in MiXCR, with one record for every CDR3 protein. The sample lists about 810,000 distinct CDR3 sequences; around 50% were seen once. The specimen sequenced was blood. Source of these receptors: a girl between 5 and 17 years old with multiple sclerosis.

CDR3 in amino acids: CASSSGTGYTEAFF. The CDR3 bases are TGTGCCAGCAGCTCCGGGACGGGTTACACTGAAGCTTTCTTT. V is TRBV7-2 and J is TRBJ1-1, with a tentative D call TRBD1 (5 bases). CDR3 length: 14 residues. Germline CDR1 SGHTA, CDR2 FQGNSA. The germline V and J ends were trimmed by 4 bases and 3 bases, with 12 bases remaining between them.

The V call is TRBV5-1, the J call TRBJ2-5; D is perhaps TRBD1 (5 bases). V lost 2 bases, J lost 1 base, and 12 bases lay in between. The CDR3 sequence is 15 residues long. Germline assignment: CDR1 SGHRS and CDR2 YFSETQ. This CDR3 is CASSLSGRSQETQYF. As DNA, the CDR3 is TGCGCCAGCAGCTTATCAGGGCGAAGCCAAGAGACCCAGTACTTC. Full variable domain (remainder filled in from reference TRBV5-1 and TRBJ2-5): KAGVTQTPRYLIKTRGQQVTLSCSPISGHRSVSWYQQTPGQGLQFLFEYFSETQRNKGNFPGRFSGRQFSNSRSEMNVSTLELGDSALYLCASSLSGRSQETQYFGPGTRLLVL.

V gene TRBV20-1 combines with J gene TRBJ2-1, with 8 bases identical to TRBD2. CDR1 and CDR2 (germline): DFQATT, SNEGSKA (reference sequence). The V gene end was trimmed by 2 bases and the J gene end by 6 bases; junction bases not matched to a gene: 6. The CDR3 covers 14 residues. CDR3 residues: CSARIAGIINEQFF. DNA for the CDR3: TGCAGTGCTAGAATAGCGGGAATAATCAATGAGCAGTTCTTC.

V and J are TRBV7-9 and TRBJ1-2, with 7 bases lining up with TRBD1. Looked up from germline, CDR1 is SEHNR and CDR2 is FQNEAQ (reference sequence). The CDR3 runs to 14 residues. Trimming cost V 5 bases and J 4 bases; bases outside gene matches: 7. CDR3 in DNA: TGTGCCAGCAGCAAAGGACAGGCTCCCTATGGCTACACCTTC. This sequence encodes CASSKGQAPYGYTF.

The V and J genes are TRBV6-5 and TRBJ1-1; 7 positions match TRBD1. CDR1 and CDR2 (germline): MNHEY, SVGAGI. This CDR3 contains 15 residues. After removal of 3 bases from V and 0 bases from J, the junction contained 4 bases not matched to a gene. As DNA, the CDR3 is TGTGCCAGCAGTTATACGGGACAGCTGAACACTGAAGCTTTCTTT. It is translated as CASSYTGQLNTEAFF.

This chain connects TRBV20-1 to TRBJ1-5, with D uncertain. V lost 2 bases, J lost 0 bases, and 17 bases lay in between. Germline V gene sequence: CDR1 DFQATT, CDR2 SNEGSKA (reference sequence). The CDR3 spans 17 residues. CDR3 sequence reads: CSARNSLLAGSNQPQHF. For the CDR3, the DNA is TGCAGTGCTAGAAATAGCCTCCTCGCAGGTAGCAATCAGCCCCAGCATTTT.

Concerning this clonotype itself: One end of the junction does not line up with germline, which may come from a read error. The gene calls are TRBV12-3 or TRBV12-4 and TRBJ1-1, with TRBD1 matching over 7 bases. This CDR3 has 14 residues. This CDR3 is CASRRGQKNTEAFF. Written as DNA, the CDR3 is TGTGCTAGCAGGCGGGGACAGAAGAACACTGAAGCTTTCTTT.

This rearrangement joins TRBV12-3 or TRBV12-4 to TRBJ1-5; no reliable D call. Deletions cut 5 bases from V and 3 bases from J, with 5 bases between. CDR3 length: 12 residues. The CDR3 region has the DNA TGTGCCAGCAGTGACCACAATCAGCCCCAGCATTTT. This codes for CASSDHNQPQHF.

The V and J genes are TRBV5-1 and TRBJ2-7, with D tentatively TRBD2 (5 bases). The CDR3 consists of 13 residues. Trimming stripped 5 bases from V and 3 bases from J, with 12 bases between. Germline-derived CDR1 and CDR2 are SGHRS and YFSETQ. CDR3 in DNA: TGCGCCAGCAGGATTAGCGTGGACTACGAGCAGTACTTC. Its translation is CASRISVDYEQYF. Full variable domain (outside the CDR3, taken from reference TRBV5-1 and TRBJ2-7): KAGVTQTPRYLIKTRGQQVTLSCSPISGHRSVSWYQQTPGQGLQFLFEYFSETQRNKGNFPGRFSGRQFSNSRSEMNVSTLELGDSALYLCASRISVDYEQYFGPGTRLTVT.

The V call is TRBV5-6, the J call TRBJ1-5; no reliable D call. CDR3 size: 14 residues. V lost 4 bases to trimming and J lost 7 bases, with 15 bases between them. CDR1 and CDR2 (germline): SGHDT, YYEEEE. The CDR3 DNA is TGTGCCAGCAGCCTCTGGGCGGGAGGGCAGCCCCAGCATTTT. This sequence encodes CASSLWAGGQPQHF.

The sample holds a few counts of this clonotype. The genes are TRBV6-2 or TRBV6-3 and TRBJ2-4; 13 bases agree with TRBD2. TRBJ2-7 explains the end of the DNA better; the J call may be wrong. Germline-derived CDR1 and CDR2 are MNHEY and SVGEGT. The CDR3 has 14 amino acids. CDR3 sequence reads: CASSYGTSGDEQYF. The CDR3 DNA is TGTGCCAGCAGTTACGGGACTAGCGGGGACGAGCAGTACTTC.

This clonotype came up a few times. The gene calls are TRBV20-1 and TRBJ2-6; D may be TRBD2 (5 bases). The CDR3 contains 16 residues. With 1 base removed from V and 2 bases from J, the gap between germline ends came to 12 bases. The germline V gene encodes CDR1 DFQATT and CDR2 SNEGSKA (reference sequence). CDR3 amino acids: CSARGTRVPGANVLTF. CDR3 coding DNA: TGCAGTGCTAGAGGTACTAGGGTCCCTGGGGCCAACGTCCTGACTTTC.

J is TRBJ2-1 and V is TRBV5-8; D unclear. CDR3 length: 17 residues. Deletions cut 2 bases from V and 0 bases from J, with 15 bases between. Germline V lookup: CDR1 SGHTS, CDR2 YDEGEE. The CDR3 protein is CASSFVLGTFSYNEQFF. The CDR3 nucleotides are TGTGCCAGCAGCTTTGTTTTGGGTACCTTCTCCTACAATGAGCAGTTCTTC.

The J gene is TRBJ1-1, the V gene TRBV6-1; D call uncertain. Per the germline V gene, CDR1 is MNHNS and CDR2 is SASEGT. The germline V and J ends were trimmed by 4 bases and 6 bases, with 15 bases remaining between them. The CDR3 sequence is 14 residues long. The CDR3 spells CASSASFGVAEAFF. The CDR3 DNA follows: TGTGCCAGCAGTGCTTCCTTTGGTGTCGCTGAAGCTTTCTTT.

The chain recombines TRBV14 with TRBJ2-5; TRBD2 might be the D (6 bases). Trimming left V 0 bases short and J 5 bases short, with 19 bases between. In germline, CDR1 is SGHDN, CDR2 FVKESK. The CDR3 spans 17 residues. CDR3 nucleotide sequence: TGTGCCAGCAGCCAAGATGATGGGCGGGGATTCGATGAGACCCAGTACTTC. Translating it yields CASSQDDGRGFDETQYF.

The rearrangement joins TRBV20-1 to TRBJ2-7; 7 bases align to TRBD2. The ends lost 0 bases at V and 0 bases at J; junction bases unmatched: 2. The CDR3 has 14 amino acids. From germline, CDR1 is DFQATT and CDR2 SNEGSKA (reference sequence). CDR3 sequence: CSARDRDYSYEQYF. CDR3 DNA: TGCAGTGCTAGAGACCGGGACTACTCCTACGAGCAGTACTTC.

There are a few counts of this clonotype. The chain has TRBV18 and TRBJ2-7; no firm D call. Trimming took off 1 base at V and 0 bases at J, with 10 bases between the two ends. Germline CDR1 and CDR2: KGHSH and LQKENI. The CDR3 loop spans 15 amino acids. The CDR3 reads CASSPLAGNSYEQYF. The CDR3 nucleotides are TGTGCCAGCTCACCACTAGCTGGGAACTCCTACGAGCAGTACTTC.

This clonotype was seen only a few times. The DNA for the CDR3 is TGCAGTGCCGCCAGGGGTTCGACCTACGAGCAGTACTTC. It codes for CSAARGSTYEQYF. The chain couples TRBV20-1 to TRBJ2-7, with D perhaps matching TRBD1 (6 bases). Trimming left V 6 bases short and J 2 bases short, with 14 bases between. This CDR3 contains 13 residues. The germline V gene encodes CDR1 DFQATT and CDR2 SNEGSKA (reference sequence).

The rearrangement links TRBV6-6 to TRBJ2-5, with TRBD1 as a possible D gene (6 bases). The ends were cut back, 2 bases at V and 1 base at J, with 11 bases in the middle. The CDR3 is 15 residues long. Germline V gene sequence: CDR1 MNHNY, CDR2 SVGAGI (reference sequence). CDR3 DNA sequence: TGTGCCAGCAGTTACACGAGACAGGTCCAAGAGACCCAGTACTTC. Encoded protein: CASSYTRQVQETQYF.

This clonotype has more than one count but fewer than ten. The rearrangement uses TRBV7-2 and TRBJ2-5; TRBD1 is a possible D gene (5 bases). V lost 1 base and J 4 bases, leaving 7 bases between the germline ends. This CDR3 is built from 13 residues. From germline, CDR1 is SGHTA and CDR2 FQGNSA. CDR3 DNA sequence: TGTGCCAGCAGCTTAGAGCAGGGAGAGACCCAGTACTTC. Translation: CASSLEQGETQYF.

This clonotype was counted a few times. The rearrangement joins TRBV12-3 or TRBV12-4 to TRBJ2-1; D is unresolved. The J call may be wrong; the DNA end is better matched by TRBJ2-7. This CDR3 is 13 amino acids long. The CDR3, as DNA: TGTGCCAGCAGTCCTGATCGACTCAATGAGCAGTACTTC. Translation gives CASSPDRLNEQYF.

The chain joins TRBV15 to TRBJ2-7; 8 bases match TRBD1. The J segment lost 0 bases and the V segment lost 5 bases, leaving 9 bases of the junction unmatched. Looked up from germline, CDR1 is LNHNV and CDR2 is YYDKDF (reference sequence). The CDR3 has 16 amino acids. This CDR3 is CATSGQTGEFSYEQYF. CDR3 DNA: TGTGCCACCAGCGGTCAGACAGGGGAATTCTCCTACGAGCAGTACTTC.

The chain combines TRBV2 with TRBJ2-3; perhaps TRBD2 as D (5 bases). The CDR3 loop spans 17 amino acids. The germline V gene encodes CDR1 SNHLY and CDR2 FYNNEI. V shed 0 bases and J shed 2 bases, with 15 bases lying between them. The CDR3 is CASSEARGSGLTDTQYF. The CDR3 coding sequence is TGTGCCAGCAGTGAAGCGCGAGGAAGCGGACTCACAGATACGCAGTATTTT.

CDR3 protein: CARSQLGPGNEQFF. Written as DNA, the CDR3 is TGTGCCAGGTCGCAATTAGGTCCGGGCAATGAGCAGTTCTTC. The V and J genes are TRBV2 and TRBJ2-1; D is uncertain. The V end was cut by 9 bases, the J end by 6 bases, with 18 bases between. Germline V gives CDR1 SNHLY, CDR2 FYNNEI. This CDR3 has 14 amino acids.

This clonotype turned up a few times. The chain links TRBV4-2 to TRBJ1-1; TRBD1 aligns across 11 bases. CDR3 length: 14 residues. V shed 4 bases and J 5 bases; nucleotides not matched to a gene: 3. Looked up from germline, CDR1 is LGHNA and CDR2 is YNFKEQ. CDR3 coding DNA: TGTGCCAGCAGCCCAGGACAGGGGGCGACTGAAGCTTTCTTT. Translation: CASSPGQGATEAFF.